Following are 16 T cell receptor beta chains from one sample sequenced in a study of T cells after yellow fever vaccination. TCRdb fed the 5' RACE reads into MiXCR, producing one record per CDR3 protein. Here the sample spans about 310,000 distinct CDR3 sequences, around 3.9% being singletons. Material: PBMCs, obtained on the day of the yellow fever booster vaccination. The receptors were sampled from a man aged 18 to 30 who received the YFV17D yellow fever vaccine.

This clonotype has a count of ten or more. The CDR3 nucleotides read TGCAGCGTTGAAGAAGGGGGCCCCTACGAGCAGTACGTC. Protein: CSVEEGGPYEQYV. This chain joins TRBV29-1 and TRBJ2-7, with TRBD1 matching over 7 bases. There are 13 residues in the CDR3. Trimming took 0 bases from V and 2 from J; bases not matched to a gene: 1. CDR1 and CDR2 (germline): SQVTM, ANQGSEA.

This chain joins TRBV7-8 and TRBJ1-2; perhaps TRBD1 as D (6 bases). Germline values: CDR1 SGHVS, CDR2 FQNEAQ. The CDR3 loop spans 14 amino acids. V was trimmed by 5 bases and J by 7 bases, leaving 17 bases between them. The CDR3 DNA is TGTGCCAGCAGCCCCCCCTCGGGGGGCAGTGGCTACACCTTC. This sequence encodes CASSPPSGGSGYTF.

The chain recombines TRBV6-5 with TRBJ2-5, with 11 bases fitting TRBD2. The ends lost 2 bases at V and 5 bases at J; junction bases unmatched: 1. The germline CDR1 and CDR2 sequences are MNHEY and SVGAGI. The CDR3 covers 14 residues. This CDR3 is CASSYRLAGETQYF. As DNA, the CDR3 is TGTGCCAGCAGTTACCGACTAGCGGGGGAGACCCAGTACTTC.

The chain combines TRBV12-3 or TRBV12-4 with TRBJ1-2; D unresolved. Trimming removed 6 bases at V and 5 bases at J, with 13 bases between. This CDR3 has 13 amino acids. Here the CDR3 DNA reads TGTGCCAGCAGCGAAATAGGGAGGTATGGCTACACCTTC. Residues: CASSEIGRYGYTF.

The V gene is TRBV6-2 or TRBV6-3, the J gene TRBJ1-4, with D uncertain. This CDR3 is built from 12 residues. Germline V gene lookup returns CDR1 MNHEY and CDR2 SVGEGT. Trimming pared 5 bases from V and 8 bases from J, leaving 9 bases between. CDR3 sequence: CASSPTAEKLFF. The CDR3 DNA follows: TGTGCCAGCAGTCCGACGGCGGAAAAACTGTTTTTT.

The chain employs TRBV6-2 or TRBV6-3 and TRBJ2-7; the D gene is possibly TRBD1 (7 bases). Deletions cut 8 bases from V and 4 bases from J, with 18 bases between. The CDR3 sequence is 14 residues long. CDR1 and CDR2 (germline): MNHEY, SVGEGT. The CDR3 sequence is CASGLSRGRYEQYF. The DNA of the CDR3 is TGTGCCAGCGGCTTGTCCAGGGGGAGGTACGAGCAGTACTTC.

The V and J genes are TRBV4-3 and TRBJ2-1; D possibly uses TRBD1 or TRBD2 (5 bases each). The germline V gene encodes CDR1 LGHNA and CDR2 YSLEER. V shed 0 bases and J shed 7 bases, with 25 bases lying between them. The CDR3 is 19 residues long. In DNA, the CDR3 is TGCGCCAGCAGCCAAGATCTAGTATCGGCGGTGGGGGTCTTAAATGAGCAGTTCTTC. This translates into CASSQDLVSAVGVLNEQFF.

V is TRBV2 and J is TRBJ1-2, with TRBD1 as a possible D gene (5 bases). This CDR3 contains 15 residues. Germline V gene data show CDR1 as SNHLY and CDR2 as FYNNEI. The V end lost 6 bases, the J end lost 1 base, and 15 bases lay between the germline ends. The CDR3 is CASSATPTVNYGYTF. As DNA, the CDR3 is TGTGCCAGCAGCGCTACCCCGACAGTTAACTATGGCTACACCTTC. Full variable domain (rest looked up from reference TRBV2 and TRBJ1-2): EPEVTQTPSHQVTQMGQEVILRCVPISNHLYFYWYRQILGQKVEFLVSFYNNEISEKSEIFDDQFSVERPDGSNFTLKIRSTKLEDSAMYFCASSATPTVNYGYTFGSGTRLTVV.

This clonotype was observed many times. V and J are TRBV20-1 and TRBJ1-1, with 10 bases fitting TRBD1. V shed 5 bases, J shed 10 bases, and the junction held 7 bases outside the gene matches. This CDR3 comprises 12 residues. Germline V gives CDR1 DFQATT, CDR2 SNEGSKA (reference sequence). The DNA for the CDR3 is TGCAGTGCTTTTCGACAGGGGGCTGTAGCTTTCTTT. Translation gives CSAFRQGAVAFF.

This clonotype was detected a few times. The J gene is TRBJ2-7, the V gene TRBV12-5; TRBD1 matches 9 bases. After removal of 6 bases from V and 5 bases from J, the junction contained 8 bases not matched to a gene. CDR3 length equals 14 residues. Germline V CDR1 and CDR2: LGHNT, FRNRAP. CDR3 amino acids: CASGSGTGIHEQYF. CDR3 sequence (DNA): TGTGCTAGTGGATCCGGGACAGGGATCCACGAGCAGTACTTC.

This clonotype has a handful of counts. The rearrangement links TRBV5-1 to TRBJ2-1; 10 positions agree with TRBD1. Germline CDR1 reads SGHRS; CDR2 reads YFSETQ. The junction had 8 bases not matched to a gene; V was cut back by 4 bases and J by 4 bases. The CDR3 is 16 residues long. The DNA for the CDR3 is TGCGCCAGCAGCCCCGGGACAGGGGAATATTACAATGAGCAGTTCTTC. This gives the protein CASSPGTGEYYNEQFF.

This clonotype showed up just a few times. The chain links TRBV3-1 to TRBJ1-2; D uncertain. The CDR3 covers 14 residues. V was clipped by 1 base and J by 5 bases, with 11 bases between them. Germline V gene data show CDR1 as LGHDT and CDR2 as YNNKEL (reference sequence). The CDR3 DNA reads TGTGCCAGCAGCCAAGGCCGGAATTTGTATGGCTACACCTTC. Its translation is CASSQGRNLYGYTF.

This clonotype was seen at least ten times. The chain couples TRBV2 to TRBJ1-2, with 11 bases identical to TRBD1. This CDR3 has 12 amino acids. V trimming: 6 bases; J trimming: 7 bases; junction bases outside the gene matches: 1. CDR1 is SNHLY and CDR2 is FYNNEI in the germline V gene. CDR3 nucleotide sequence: TGTGCCAGCAGGGACAGGGGGCCTGGCTACACCTTC. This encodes CASRDRGPGYTF.

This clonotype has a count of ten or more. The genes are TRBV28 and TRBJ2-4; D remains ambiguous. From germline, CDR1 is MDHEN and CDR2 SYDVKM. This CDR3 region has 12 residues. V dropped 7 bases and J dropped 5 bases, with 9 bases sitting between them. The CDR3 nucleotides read TGTGCCAGCAAAGGCCCTGAAAACATTCAGTACTTC. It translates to CASKGPENIQYF.

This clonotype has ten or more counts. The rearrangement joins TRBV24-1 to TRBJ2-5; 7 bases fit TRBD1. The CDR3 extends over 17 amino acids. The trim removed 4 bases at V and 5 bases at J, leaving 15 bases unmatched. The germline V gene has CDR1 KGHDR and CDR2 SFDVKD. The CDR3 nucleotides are TGTGCCACCAGTGACAACATAAGGGGGCAGGGAAATGAGACCCAGTACTTC. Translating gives CATSDNIRGQGNETQYF.

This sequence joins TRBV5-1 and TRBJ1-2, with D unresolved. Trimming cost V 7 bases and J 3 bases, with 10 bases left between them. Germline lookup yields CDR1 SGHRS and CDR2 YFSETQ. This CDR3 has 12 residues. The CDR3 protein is CASVGGHYGYTF. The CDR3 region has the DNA TGCGCCAGCGTCGGCGGGCACTATGGCTACACCTTC.